This T cell receptor (beta chain) was identified in a study of CD8 T cells in ankylosing spondylitis. Findings and caveats of the study: Seemingly distinctive of ankylosing spondylitis blood was a TCR beta motif formed by eight highly homologous variants. Several of the motif variants were reported before in synovial fluid and blood from reactive arthritis. Disease-linked clones were CD8+ and relatively rare in peripheral blood.

Making use of molecular barcodes, quantitative 5'-RACE generated TCR beta libraries. TCRdb called the 5' RACE reads again in MiXCR, with one record for every CDR3 protein. The sample shows under 150,000 distinct CDR3 sequences, roughly a tenth of them seen only once. Germline values: CDR1 SGHTA, CDR2 FQGNSA. This CDR3 contains 13 residues. V lost 5 bases, J lost 6 bases, and 4 bases stayed unmatched. This clonotype appeared a few times. Its antigen remains unidentified. The receptor's source is a male donor with ankylosing spondylitis or in good health (not recorded which). The chain carries TRBV7-2 and TRBJ2-1; 7 bases are shared with TRBD1. The specimen sequenced was blood, either unsorted or a sorted T cell fraction (not recorded which). The CDR3 DNA follows: TGTGCCAGCAGCCCAGCAGGGGGCAATGAGCAGTTCTTC. Residues: CASSPAGGNEQFF.